This entry concerns a single TCR beta chain. No antigen is known for it. Healthy bone marrow donors formed the donor group. The CDR3 is 15 residues long. Per the germline V gene, CDR1 is MNHNY and CDR2 is SVGAGI (reference sequence). The V end was cut by 7 bases, the J end by 10 bases, with 23 bases between. This sample is drawn from a study of cytomegalovirus exposure and HLA in healthy donors. Primers included in the PCR were 60 Vbeta and 13 Jbeta primers. Generated by immunoSEQ multiplex PCR, the TCRdb table keeps only in-frame clones and is missing some. The sample includes around 220,000 clones, about 80% of them seen just once. Overall study findings and caveats: Sequences of the TCR beta chain were said to predict the HLA-A and HLA-B alleles of most subjects accurately. With later analysis, a missense DCLRE1C variant became linked to TCR beta V- and J-gene trimming.

The rearrangement joins TRBV6-6 to TRBJ2-1; D gene uncertain. The specimen was PBMCs. The sequence derives from a girl aged 10 to 17 in good health and CMV-seronegative. CDR3 sequence reads: CASTDDPTRQGEQFF. The CDR3 nucleotides are TGTGCCAGCACCGATGACCCAACGAGACAAGGAGAGCAGTTCTTC.